The 3 T cell receptor beta chains presented below share a single source sample, sequenced in a study of blood T cell repertoires in COVID-19. TCRdb's table, derived via immunoSEQ multiplex PCR, lists solely in-frame clones and lacks some. The data hold around 330,000 clones, with about 91% observed a single time. The specimen sequenced was peripheral blood. The receptors here all came from a woman aged 25-40 years with COVID-19, enrolled during active disease.

V is TRBV25-1 and J is TRBJ2-5, with a possible D match to TRBD1 (5 bases). V lost 3 bases and J lost 1, with 9 bases in between. There are 14 residues in the CDR3. Germline V CDR1 and CDR2: MGHDK, SYGVNS. Here the CDR3 reads CASSDSGPQETQYF. In DNA form, the CDR3 reads TGTGCCAGCAGTGACTCAGGGCCCCAAGAGACCCAGTACTTC.

This chain uses TRBV2 with TRBJ1-5; D is perhaps TRBD1 (6 bases). This CDR3 has 14 residues. Germline lookup yields CDR1 SNHLY and CDR2 FYNNEI. The V end was cut by 9 bases, the J end by 6 bases, with 18 bases between. CDR3 protein: CASIQTRGGQPQHF. In DNA form, the CDR3 reads TGTGCCAGTATTCAGACAAGGGGGGGTCAGCCCCAGCATTTT. Using reference TRBV2 and TRBJ1-5 for the parts outside the CDR3, the full variable domain is EPEVTQTPSHQVTQMGQEVILRCVPISNHLYFYWYRQILGQKVEFLVSFYNNEISEKSEIFDDQFSVERPDGSNFTLKIRSTKLEDSAMYFCASIQTRGGQPQHFGDGTRLSIL.

The chain employs TRBV4-2 and TRBJ2-3; D not resolved. In germline, CDR1 is LGHNA, CDR2 YNFKEQ. V was clipped by 2 bases and J by 2 bases, with 11 bases between them. The CDR3 has 15 residues. The CDR3 DNA follows: TGTGCCAGCAGCCAACCCCCTCAGGCCACAGATACGCAGTATTTT. Translation: CASSQPPQATDTQYF.